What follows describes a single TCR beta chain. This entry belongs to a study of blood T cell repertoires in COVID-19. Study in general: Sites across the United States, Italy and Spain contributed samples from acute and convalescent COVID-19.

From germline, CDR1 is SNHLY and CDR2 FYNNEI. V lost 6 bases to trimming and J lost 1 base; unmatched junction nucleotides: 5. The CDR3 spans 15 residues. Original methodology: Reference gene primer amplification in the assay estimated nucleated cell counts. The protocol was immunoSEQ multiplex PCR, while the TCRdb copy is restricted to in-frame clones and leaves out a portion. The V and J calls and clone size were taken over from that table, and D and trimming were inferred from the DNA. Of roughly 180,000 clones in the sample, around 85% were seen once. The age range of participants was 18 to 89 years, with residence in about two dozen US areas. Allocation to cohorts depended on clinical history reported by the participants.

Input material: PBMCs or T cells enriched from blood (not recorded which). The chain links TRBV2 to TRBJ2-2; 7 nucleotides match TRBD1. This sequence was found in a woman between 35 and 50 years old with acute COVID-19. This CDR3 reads CASRRGQMNTGELFF. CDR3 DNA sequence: TGTGCCAGCAGACGGGGACAGATGAACACCGGGGAGCTGTTTTTT.